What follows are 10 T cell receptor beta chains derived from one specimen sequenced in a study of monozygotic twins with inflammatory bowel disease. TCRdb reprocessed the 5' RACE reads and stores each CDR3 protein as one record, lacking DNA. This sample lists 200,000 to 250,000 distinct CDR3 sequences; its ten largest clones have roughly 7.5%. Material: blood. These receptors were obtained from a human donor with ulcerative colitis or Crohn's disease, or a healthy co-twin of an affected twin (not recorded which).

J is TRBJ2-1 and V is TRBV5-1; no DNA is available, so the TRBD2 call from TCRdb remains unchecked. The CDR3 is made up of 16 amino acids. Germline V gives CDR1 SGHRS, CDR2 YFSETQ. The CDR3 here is CASSFGLAGAYNEQFF.

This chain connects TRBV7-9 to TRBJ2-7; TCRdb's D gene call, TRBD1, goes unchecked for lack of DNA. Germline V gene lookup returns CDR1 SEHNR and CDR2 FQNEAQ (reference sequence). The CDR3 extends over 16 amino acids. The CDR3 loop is CASTETTGTGAYEQYF. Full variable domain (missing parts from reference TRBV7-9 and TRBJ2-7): DTGVSQNPRHKITKRGQNVTFRCDPISEHNRLYWYRQTLGQGPEFLTYFQNEAQLEKSRLLSDRFSAERPKGSFSTLEIQRTEQGDSAMYLCASTETTGTGAYEQYFGPGTRLTVT.

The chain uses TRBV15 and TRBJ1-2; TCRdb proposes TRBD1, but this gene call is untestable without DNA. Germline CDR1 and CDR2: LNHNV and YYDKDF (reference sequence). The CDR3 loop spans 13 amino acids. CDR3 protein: CATSRPGTYGYTF.

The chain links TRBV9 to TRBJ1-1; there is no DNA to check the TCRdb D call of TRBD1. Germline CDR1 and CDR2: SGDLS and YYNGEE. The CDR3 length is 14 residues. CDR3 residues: CASSPGQGSTEAFF.

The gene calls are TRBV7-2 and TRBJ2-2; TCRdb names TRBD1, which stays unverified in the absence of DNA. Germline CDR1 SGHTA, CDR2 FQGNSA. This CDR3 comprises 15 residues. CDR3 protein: CASSLGGAGVGELFF.

The chain's CDR3 is CASRVNTEAFF. V and J are TRBV7-9 and TRBJ1-1. Germline loops: CDR1 SEHNR, CDR2 FQNEAQ (reference sequence). The CDR3 extends over 11 amino acids.

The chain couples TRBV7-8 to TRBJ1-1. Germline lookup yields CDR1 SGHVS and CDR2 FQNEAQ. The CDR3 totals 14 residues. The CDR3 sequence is CASTSLGQNTEAFF.

The CDR3: CASSFGQGSTGELFF. The chain combines TRBV5-4 with TRBJ2-2; TCRdb's D call of TRBD1 is untestable without DNA. In germline, CDR1 is SGHNT, CDR2 YYREEE (reference sequence). CDR3 length equals 15 residues.

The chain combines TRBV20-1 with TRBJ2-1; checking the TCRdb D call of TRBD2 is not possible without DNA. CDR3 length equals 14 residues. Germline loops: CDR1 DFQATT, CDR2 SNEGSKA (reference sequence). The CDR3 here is CSARRLADYNEQFF.

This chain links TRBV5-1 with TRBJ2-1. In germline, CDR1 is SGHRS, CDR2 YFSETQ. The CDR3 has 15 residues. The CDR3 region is CASSFTSVSYNEQFF.